This T cell receptor (beta chain) was recovered during a study of blood T cells in healthy people across ages. The use of a sample-barcoded 5' primer and a J-beta primer mix characterized a second PCR of roughly 7 to 11 cycles. With 12 random nucleotides, a template-switch adaptor tagged each individual cDNA molecule. TCRdb itself ran the 5' RACE reads through MiXCR, one entry per CDR3 protein. The sample carries about 1.5 million distinct CDR3 sequences, 42% recorded once. In this sample, this clonotype turned up a few times. What it binds is not known. Study-level points and caveats: Changes seen in expanded clonotypes were possibly confounded by donor CMV status left unknown.

With each sample, at least 5 micrograms of total RNA were extracted. V lost 1 base, J lost 5 bases, and 11 bases lay in between. This CDR3 spans 14 amino acids. Germline V gives CDR1 MGHRA, CDR2 YSYEKL. The gene calls are TRBV4-1 and TRBJ1-1; a weak D match, TRBD1 (5 bases). The sequence came from a woman between 18 and 29 years old in good health. The sample taken for sequencing was blood. CDR3 bases: TGCGCCAGCAGCCAAGTCCAGGGTTATACTGAAGCTTTCTTT. Its translation: CASSQVQGYTEAFF.